This T cell receptor (beta chain) was sequenced during a study of blood T cell repertoires in COVID-19. Clones were sequenced by immunoSEQ multiplex PCR, and TCRdb holds only the in-frame ones, with some missing. The repertoire has about 170,000 clones, approximately 86% of them found once; the top ten carry about 1.2%. The sequencing input was peripheral blood. This clonotype originated in a man aged 55-75 years who had recovered from COVID-19.

The CDR3 DNA is TGTGCCAGCAGTCCACAGGGGGCCAGTGAGCAGTACTTC. Translated: CASSPQGASEQYF. The chain carries TRBV6-2 or TRBV6-3 and TRBJ2-7; 9 bases fit TRBD1. Germline lookup yields CDR1 MNHEY and CDR2 SVGEGT. The CDR3 has 13 residues. V trimming: 5 bases; J trimming: 7 bases; junction bases outside the gene matches: 6.